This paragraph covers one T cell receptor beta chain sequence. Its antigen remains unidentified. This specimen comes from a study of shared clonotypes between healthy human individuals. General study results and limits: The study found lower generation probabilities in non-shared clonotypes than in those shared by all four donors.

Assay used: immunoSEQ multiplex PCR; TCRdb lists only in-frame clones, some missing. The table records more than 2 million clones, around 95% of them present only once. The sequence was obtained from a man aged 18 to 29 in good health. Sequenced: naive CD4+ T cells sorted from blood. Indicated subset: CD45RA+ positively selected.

The CDR3 nucleotides read TGTGCCAGTAGTATAACGAGACGGGGGGATCACTATGGCTACACCTTC. It codes for CASSITRRGDHYGYTF. This chain joins TRBV19 and TRBJ1-2; maybe TRBD1 (5 bases). Germline V lookup: CDR1 LNHDA, CDR2 SQIVND (reference sequence). The CDR3 covers 16 residues. Trimming took off 2 bases at V and 3 bases at J, with 16 bases between the two ends.